The clone carrying this TCR beta chain was recorded at least ten times. RNA transcripts served as the template for amplifying TCR beta CDR3 regions. The study used the HTBI primer set for a first-round RT-PCR of the TCR CDR3. TCRdb fed the multiplex PCR reads into MiXCR, producing one record per CDR3 protein. The sample lists approximately 150,000 distinct CDR3 sequences, 9.4% occurring once. This entry comes from a study of T cells in Graves' hyperthyroidism and ophthalmopathy. Isolation of PBMCs was performed on 8.5 to 10 ml fresh peripheral blood. Trimming took off 1 base at V and 4 bases at J, with 4 bases between the two ends. The CDR3 contains 12 residues. Germline CDR1 SEHNR, CDR2 FQNEAQ (reference sequence).

This receptor was obtained from a woman aged 18-29 years with Graves' hyperthyroidism that later progressed to Graves' ophthalmopathy. This chain uses TRBV7-9 with TRBJ1-1; D not certain. The sample taken for sequencing was blood. For the CDR3, the DNA is TGTGCCAGCAGCTTAGTCATCACTGAAGCTTTCTTT. This encodes CASSLVITEAFF.